This TCR beta chain was identified in a study of tumor-infiltrating lymphocytes in oesophageal squamous cell carcinoma. TCRdb processed the PCR reads anew with MiXCR; each CDR3 protein has one entry. The table lists about 12,000 distinct CDR3 sequences, 56% of them singletons, with about 30% in the top ten. The CDR3 has 15 amino acids. With V trimmed by 6 bases and J by 2 bases, 6 bases remained unmatched. The germline gives CDR1 SGHVS, CDR2 FNYEAQ. The chain has TRBV7-6 and TRBJ2-4; 8 positions match TRBD1. The sequence was obtained from a female donor with esophageal squamous cell carcinoma. Sequences were obtained from esophageal tumor tissue. The CDR3: CASSPTGGSKNIQYF. In DNA form, the CDR3 reads TGTGCCAGCAGTCCAACAGGGGGGTCCAAAAACATTCAGTACTTC. The whole variable domain, filled in from reference TRBV7-6 and TRBJ2-4, reads GAGVSQSPRYKVTKRGQDVALRCDPISGHVSLYWYRQALGQGPEFLTYFNYEAQQDKSGLPNDRFSAERPEGSISTLTIQRTEQRDSAMYRCASSPTGGSKNIQYFGAGTRLSVL.